The 30 T cell receptor beta chains below come from one sample, sequenced in a study of blood T cell repertoires in COVID-19. Profiled with immunoSEQ multiplex PCR; TCRdb holds only in-frame clones, not every one. Counted here are under 500,000 clones, around 88% occurring once; the ten biggest clones make up approximately 4.3%. Source material: peripheral blood. All receptors come from a woman in her twenties or thirties with acute or convalescent COVID-19.

This CDR3 reads CASSLPPGTGTYGYTF. The CDR3 bases are TGTGCCAGCAGCTTACCGCCGGGAACAGGGACCTATGGCTACACCTTC. The chain employs TRBV7-2 and TRBJ1-2; TRBD1 is a possible D gene (6 bases). The CDR3 covers 16 residues. The V gene's germline CDR1 is SGHTA and CDR2 FQGNSA. V lost 2 bases, J lost 4 bases, and 17 bases lay in between.

The chain links TRBV5-1 to TRBJ2-5; the match to TRBD2 covers 14 bases. The germline CDR1 and CDR2 sequences are SGHRS and YFSETQ. J lost 4 bases, V lost 0 bases, and 2 bases had no gene match. The CDR3 loop spans 16 amino acids. CDR3 DNA: TGCGCCAGCAGCTTGGGACTAGCGGGGGGGGCAGAGACCCAGTACTTC. Translated, it gives CASSLGLAGGAETQYF.

The DNA for the CDR3 is TGTGCCAGCAGTGAAACAGGGTCCTTCGGCTATGGCTACACCTTC. This codes for CASSETGSFGYGYTF. This sequence joins TRBV2 and TRBJ1-2, with TRBD1 as a possible D gene (6 bases). Trimming removed 2 bases at V and 4 bases at J, with 14 bases between. The CDR3 contains 15 residues. The germline CDR1 and CDR2 sequences are SNHLY and FYNNEI.

The genes are TRBV6-5 and TRBJ2-3; a possible D gene is TRBD1 (6 bases). Trimming shortened V by 4 bases and J by 0 bases, and 8 bases separated the two germline ends. The CDR3 covers 14 residues. The germline V gene encodes CDR1 MNHEY and CDR2 SVGAGI. CDR3: CASSLGQSTDTQYF. For the CDR3, the DNA is TGTGCCAGCAGTTTGGGACAAAGCACAGATACGCAGTATTTT.

The chain's CDR3 is CASSKTIGQGEDNEQFF. In DNA form, the CDR3 reads TGTGCCAGCAGCAAAACCATCGGACAGGGGGAGGACAATGAGCAGTTCTTC. The chain combines TRBV21-1 with TRBJ2-1; the table's D call of TRBD1 was not tested on the DNA. TRBV21-1 is reported as a pseudogene. This CDR3 is 17 amino acids long.

This chain links TRBV30 with TRBJ1-6; no clear D. Germline V gene data show CDR1 as GTSNPN and CDR2 as SVGIG (reference sequence). CDR3 length: 11 amino acids. V shed 0 bases and J shed 12 bases, with 6 bases lying between them. In nucleotides, the CDR3 is TGTGCCTGGAGTGTACCGGGACCCCTCCACTTT. It codes for CAWSVPGPLHF.

CDR3 sequence (DNA): TGTGCCAGCAGCCAAAGACTGTACAGCACAGATACGCAGTATTTT. Its translation is CASSQRLYSTDTQYF. The rearrangement uses TRBV14 and TRBJ2-3, with D uncertain. The germline gives CDR1 SGHDN, CDR2 FVKESK. Trimming took 2 bases from V and 0 from J, leaving 9 bases between them. The CDR3 length is 15 residues. The full variable domain, its missing parts supplied by reference TRBV14 and TRBJ2-3, is EAGVTQFPSHSVIEKGQTVTLRCDPISGHDNLYWYRRVMGKEIKFLLHFVKESKQDESGMPNNRFLAERTGGTYSTLKVQPAELEDSGVYFCASSQRLYSTDTQYFGPGTRLTVL.

V gene TRBV18 combines with J gene TRBJ2-1; 8 bases align to TRBD1. The CDR3 consists of 15 residues. Looked up from germline, CDR1 is KGHSH and CDR2 is LQKENI. Losses at the gene ends were 0 bases for V and 6 bases for J; bases not matched to a gene: 4. CDR3 nucleotides: TGTGCCAGCTCACCACCGGCGGACAGGGTCAATGAGCAGTTCTTC. Translated: CASSPPADRVNEQFF.

The chain employs TRBV5-5 and TRBJ1-3; D is unresolved. The CDR3 totals 14 residues. Germline CDR1 reads SGHKS; CDR2 reads YYEKEE (reference sequence). Between the trimmed V and J ends, which lost 1 base and 4 bases, there was a span of 9 bases. CDR3 amino acids: CASSLSTVGNTIYF. CDR3 bases: TGTGCCAGCAGCTTGAGTACGGTGGGAAACACCATATATTTT.

CDR3 DNA: TGTGCCAGCAGCTTTAAAGAGACCCAGTACTTC. Its protein is CASSFKETQYF. The J gene is TRBJ2-5, the V gene TRBV5-4; D ambiguous. Germline assignment: CDR1 SGHNT and CDR2 YYREEE (reference sequence). Trimming pared 2 bases from V and 3 bases from J, leaving 2 bases between. This CDR3 has 11 amino acids.

This clone was observed a few times. V gene TRBV19 combines with J gene TRBJ1-1, with a possible D match to TRBD1 (6 bases). CDR1 is LNHDA and CDR2 is SQIVND in the germline V gene (reference sequence). This CDR3 is 14 amino acids long. Trimming pared 4 bases from V and 4 bases from J, leaving 13 bases between. CDR3 coding DNA: TGTGCCAGTAGTAACAGTAAACAGGGCACTGAAGCTTTCTTT. Its translation: CASSNSKQGTEAFF.

The chain is built from TRBV10-2 and TRBJ2-2; D perhaps matches TRBD2 (5 bases). This CDR3 has 12 amino acids. Germline values: CDR1 WSHSY, CDR2 SAAADI. Trimming removed 4 bases from V and 5 bases from J, with 5 bases in between. This chain's CDR3 is CASSAGTGELFF. The CDR3 DNA reads as TGCGCCAGCAGTGCGGGAACCGGGGAGCTGTTTTTT.

The V gene is TRBV11-1, the J gene TRBJ2-1, with 9 bases identical to TRBD2. The germline CDR1 and CDR2 sequences are SGHAT and FQDESV (reference sequence). The CDR3 extends over 15 amino acids. After removal of 5 bases from V and 6 bases from J, the junction contained 8 bases not matched to a gene. This CDR3 reads CASSKTSGAFNEQFF. DNA of the CDR3: TGTGCCAGCAGCAAGACTAGCGGTGCCTTCAATGAGCAGTTCTTC.

The V call is TRBV7-2, the J call TRBJ2-7; 7 bases line up with TRBD1. There are 14 residues in the CDR3. The V segment lost 1 base and the J segment 2 bases; nucleotides outside the gene matches: 2. In germline, CDR1 is SGHTA, CDR2 FQGNSA. CDR3 sequence: CASSLVQGAYEQYF. CDR3 nucleotide sequence: TGTGCCAGCAGCTTAGTGCAGGGGGCCTACGAGCAGTACTTC.

The V gene is TRBV28, the J gene TRBJ2-3; weak D call: TRBD2 (6 bases). Germline loops: CDR1 MDHEN, CDR2 SYDVKM. Trimming cost V 5 bases and J 4 bases, with 16 bases left between them. CDR3 length equals 15 residues. This CDR3 is CASSRGAARPDTQYF. As DNA, the CDR3 is TGTGCCAGCAGTCGCGGGGCGGCCCGTCCAGATACGCAGTATTTT.

This clone was observed a handful of times. This chain links TRBV5-4 with TRBJ2-2; no clear D gene. V shed 5 bases and J shed 0 bases, with 14 bases lying between them. CDR3 length: 16 amino acids. Germline V lookup: CDR1 SGHNT, CDR2 YYREEE (reference sequence). In DNA form, the CDR3 reads TGTGCCAGCAGTTCCCCCCGAGCGCCGAACACCGGGGAGCTGTTTTTT. This encodes CASSSPRAPNTGELFF.

The chain employs TRBV5-1 and TRBJ2-2; a weak D match, TRBD1 (6 bases). V was trimmed by 5 bases and J by 7 bases, leaving 12 bases between them. Germline loops: CDR1 SGHRS, CDR2 YFSETQ. CDR3 length: 13 residues. CDR3 sequence (DNA): TGCGCCAGCAGACTACAGGGCGACGGGGAGCTGTTTTTT. This sequence encodes CASRLQGDGELFF. The full variable domain, with the rest looked up from reference TRBV5-1 and TRBJ2-2, is KAGVTQTPRYLIKTRGQQVTLSCSPISGHRSVSWYQQTPGQGLQFLFEYFSETQRNKGNFPGRFSGRQFSNSRSEMNVSTLELGDSALYLCASRLQGDGELFFGEGSRLTVL.

The V call is TRBV12-5, the J call TRBJ2-7; 8 bases agree with TRBD1. This CDR3 has 12 amino acids. The germline CDR1 and CDR2 sequences are LGHNT and FRNRAP. CDR3 sequence (DNA): TGTGCGACCGGGACAGGACCCTACGAGCAGTACTTC. It specifies CATGTGPYEQYF.

The chain joins TRBV2 to TRBJ2-6; a weak D match, TRBD1 (5 bases). Germline V CDR1 and CDR2: SNHLY, FYNNEI. Trimming removed 4 bases at V and 4 bases at J, with 8 bases between. This CDR3 contains 14 residues. CDR3 sequence: CASSVGAGANVLTF. CDR3 DNA: TGTGCCAGCAGTGTTGGGGCGGGGGCCAACGTCCTGACTTTC.

The J gene is TRBJ2-6, the V gene TRBV13; D may be TRBD1 (6 bases). Germline assignment: CDR1 PRHDT and CDR2 FYEKMQ (reference sequence). V lost 0 bases, J lost 2 bases, and 8 bases lay in between. The CDR3 contains 16 residues. The CDR3 DNA reads as TGTGCCAGCAGCTTAGGCGCAGGGGCTGGGGCCAACGTCCTGACTTTC. It encodes CASSLGAGAGANVLTF.

This clone appeared a single time. V usage is TRBV4-1 and J usage is TRBJ2-5; D might be TRBD1 (6 bases). V was cut by 0 bases and J by 5 bases, with 7 bases left in between. The CDR3 spans 13 residues. Germline lookup yields CDR1 MGHRA and CDR2 YSYEKL. The CDR3 loop is CASSQERGETQYF. Here the CDR3 DNA reads TGCGCCAGCAGCCAAGAAAGGGGGGAGACCCAGTACTTC.

V usage is TRBV30 and J usage is TRBJ1-1; the D gene is possibly TRBD1 (6 bases). Looked up from germline, CDR1 is GTSNPN and CDR2 is SVGIG (reference sequence). V was shortened by 4 bases and J by 3 bases, with 12 bases between the two germline ends. This CDR3 has 13 amino acids. This CDR3 is CAWTGVRDTEAFF. The CDR3 nucleotides read TGTGCCTGGACAGGGGTTCGGGACACTGAAGCTTTCTTT.

The chain couples TRBV25-1 to TRBJ1-4; D is possibly TRBD1 (6 bases). Deletions cut 3 bases from V and 3 bases from J, with 14 bases between. The germline V gene encodes CDR1 MGHDK and CDR2 SYGVNS. This CDR3 is built from 16 residues. DNA for the CDR3: TGTGCCAGCAGTGATCGAATGCAGGGGTCTAATGAAAAACTGTTTTTT. Translated: CASSDRMQGSNEKLFF.

J is TRBJ2-7 and V is TRBV12-5, with no clear D. Trimming removed 2 bases at V and 4 bases at J, with 9 bases between. CDR3 length: 13 amino acids. From germline, CDR1 is LGHNT and CDR2 FRNRAP. CDR3 DNA: TGTGCTAGTGGTTTGAATAACGGGTACGAGCAGTACTTC. Amino acid sequence: CASGLNNGYEQYF.

V usage is TRBV7-3 and J usage is TRBJ1-5, with D maybe TRBD1 (6 bases). Germline V gene lookup returns CDR1 SGHTA and CDR2 FQGTGA. V was trimmed by 1 base and J by 0 bases, leaving 10 bases between them. The CDR3 is made up of 16 amino acids. This chain's CDR3 is CASSLNGQSSNQPQHF. DNA for the CDR3: TGTGCCAGCAGCTTAAACGGACAGAGTAGCAATCAGCCCCAGCATTTT.

CDR3 amino acids: CASSLSLAGSYNEQFF. CDR3 nucleotide sequence: TGTGCCAGCAGCTTGTCGCTAGCGGGGTCCTACAATGAGCAGTTCTTC. The chain has TRBV5-8 and TRBJ2-1; 9 nucleotides match TRBD2. The CDR3 spans 16 residues. Per the germline V gene, CDR1 is SGHTS and CDR2 is YDEGEE. Losses at the gene ends were 1 base for V and 1 base for J; bases not matched to a gene: 3.

The chain is built from TRBV27 and TRBJ2-2, with 7 bases lining up with TRBD2. The ends lost 5 bases at V and 4 bases at J; junction bases unmatched: 10. This CDR3 has 16 amino acids. Per germline, CDR1 MNHEY and CDR2 SMNVEV (reference sequence). The CDR3 sequence is CASSPSSGGGTGELFF. CDR3 in DNA: TGTGCCAGCAGTCCCTCCTCGGGGGGAGGCACCGGGGAGCTGTTTTTT.

Comments on this clone: Within the sample, other DNA sequences also encode this same CDR3. The chain joins TRBV14 to TRBJ2-3; no reliable D call. Germline V gives CDR1 SGHDN, CDR2 FVKESK. V lost 4 bases and J lost 5, with 4 bases in between. The CDR3 length is 11 residues. The CDR3 region is CASSPGDTQYF. CDR3 DNA: TGTGCCAGCAGCCCCGGAGATACGCAGTATTTT.

The rearrangement joins TRBV6-6 to TRBJ2-7; 8 positions agree with TRBD1. The length of the CDR3 is 13 residues. Germline loops: CDR1 MNHNY, CDR2 SVGAGI (reference sequence). The V gene end was trimmed by 6 bases and the J gene end by 1 base; junction bases not matched to a gene: 2. DNA of the CDR3: TGTGCCAGCAGCCGACAGGGGTCCTACGAGCAGTACTTC. This gives the protein CASSRQGSYEQYF.

The rearrangement uses TRBV14 and TRBJ2-3; TRBD2 agrees at 9 bases. V lost 0 bases, J lost 3 bases, and 10 bases stayed unmatched. The CDR3 is 18 amino acids. From germline, CDR1 is SGHDN and CDR2 FVKESK. CDR3 coding DNA: TGTGCCAGCAGCCAAGACCAACATAGCGGGGGCTCGACAGATACGCAGTATTTT. This translates into CASSQDQHSGGSTDTQYF.